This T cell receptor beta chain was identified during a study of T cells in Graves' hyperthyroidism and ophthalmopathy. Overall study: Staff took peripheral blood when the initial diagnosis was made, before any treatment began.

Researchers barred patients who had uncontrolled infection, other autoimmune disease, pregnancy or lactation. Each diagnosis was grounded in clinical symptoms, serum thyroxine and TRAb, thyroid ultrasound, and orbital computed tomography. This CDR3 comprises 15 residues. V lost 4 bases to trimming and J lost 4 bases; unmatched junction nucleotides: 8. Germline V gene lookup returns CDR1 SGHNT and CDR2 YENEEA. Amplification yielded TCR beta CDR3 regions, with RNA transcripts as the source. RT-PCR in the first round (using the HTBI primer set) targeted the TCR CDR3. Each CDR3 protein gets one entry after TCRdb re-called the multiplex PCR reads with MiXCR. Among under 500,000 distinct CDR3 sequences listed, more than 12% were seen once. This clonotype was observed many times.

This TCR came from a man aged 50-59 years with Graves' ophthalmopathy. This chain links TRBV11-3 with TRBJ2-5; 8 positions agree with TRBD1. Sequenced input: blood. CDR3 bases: TGTGCCAGCAGCTCTCAGGGGGCGCCGCGAGAGACCCAGTACTTC. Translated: CASSSQGAPRETQYF.